These T cell receptor beta chains were read from a single sample in a study of shared clonotypes between healthy human individuals. The assay was immunoSEQ multiplex PCR, and TCRdb's table has in-frame clones only and misses some. The sample includes 2 million to 3 million clones, approximately 94% of them seen just once. The source material was naive CD4+ T cells sorted from blood. These receptors originate from a man between 18 and 35 years old in good health. The CDR3 runs from the conserved cysteine through the conserved F or W. The order of the fields is J gene, V gene, clone size, D gene, CDR3 DNA, CDR3 protein. D genes are given only for firm matches. Expanded clones get a size class; other rows say once, few or many, or leave the size out.

>TRBJ2-1|TRBV19|.|TRBD2
TGTGCCAGTAGAGGGACTATTGAGCAGTTCTTC
CASRGTIEQFF
>TRBJ2-3|TRBV5-4|.|.
TGTGCCAGCAGTTCCGGCGGAGGACCGAACACAGATACGCAGTATTTT
CASSSGGGPNTDTQYF
>TRBJ1-2|TRBV7-2|.|.
TGTGCCAGCAGCTTAGGGGATTTAGGTGGCTACACCTTC
CASSLGDLGGYTF
>TRBJ1-2|TRBV6-5|.|.
TGTGCCAGCAGCGACCCAACGGGAGGGTTCTATGGCTACACCTTC
CASSDPTGGFYGYTF
>TRBJ2-1|TRBV5-1|once|TRBD2
TGCGCCAGCAGCCCTTTGGGGCGGGAGAGGGGCAATGAGCAGTTCTTC
CASSPLGRERGNEQFF
>TRBJ2-5|TRBV5-1|.|.
TGCGCCAGCAGCTTGGGCGGCAGTGAGACCCAGTACTTC
CASSLGGSETQYF
>TRBJ1-2|TRBV11-1|.|.
TGTGCCAGCAGCCAAGGGACCAACTTTTATGGCTACACCTTC
CASSQGTNFYGYTF
>TRBJ1-5|TRBV18|.|.
TGTGCCAGCTCACCCGACATGGATCAGCCCCAGCATTTT
CASSPDMDQPQHF
>TRBJ2-7|TRBV5-8|once|.
TGTGCCAGCAGGGACGGAACCATCTCCTACGAGCAGTACTTC
CASRDGTISYEQYF
>TRBJ2-2|TRBV7-9|.|.
TGTGCCAGCAGCCCCCGGCCCGCCCCCGGGGAGCTGTTTTTT
CASSPRPAPGELFF
>TRBJ2-7|TRBV10-3|.|.
TGTGCCATCAGTGTCTACTCTCGGACCTACGAGCAGTACTTC
CAISVYSRTYEQYF
>TRBJ1-1|TRBV2|.|.
TGTGCCAGCAGTGACCCTATGATGAACACTGAAGCTTTCTTT
CASSDPMMNTEAFF
>TRBJ2-1|TRBV11-3|.|TRBD1
TGTGCCAGCAGCTTGCAGGGGGATGAGCAGTTCTTC
CASSLQGDEQFF
>TRBJ2-7|TRBV30|.|TRBD2
TGTGCCTGCGAGGGACTAGCGGACCGGAGCTCCTACGAGCAGTACTTC
CACEGLADRSSYEQYF
>TRBJ1-2|TRBV27|.|.
TGTGCCAGCAGTTTATCGGTCGGGCAGGGCCTAGTTTATGGCTACACCTTC
CASSLSVGQGLVYGYTF
>TRBJ1-5|TRBV5-1|.|.
TGCGCCAGCAGCTTGGAGGGGTGGGGCAATCAGCCCCAGCATTTT
CASSLEGWGNQPQHF
>TRBJ2-7|TRBV4-1|.|.
TGCGCCAGCAGCGACAATTACAAAGGGCGATCCTACGAGCAGTACTTC
CASSDNYKGRSYEQYF
>TRBJ2-3|TRBV4-1|.|.
TGCGCCAGCAGCCAAGATCTGCCGGGTACAGATACGCAGTATTTT
CASSQDLPGTDTQYF
>TRBJ2-5|TRBV7-6|.|.
TGTGCCAGCAGCTTAAATTTTGCAGAGACCCAGTACTTC
CASSLNFAETQYF
>TRBJ2-6|TRBV6-1|.|.
TGTGCCAGCAGTGCGTCATTAGGGTCTGGGGCCAACGTCCTGACTTTC
CASSASLGSGANVLTF
>TRBJ1-3|TRBV7-2|.|.
TGTGCCAGCAGCCCCGAGGGGACAACCGGAAACACCATATATTTT
CASSPEGTTGNTIYF
>TRBJ2-2|TRBV18|.|TRBD2
TGTGCCAGCTCACCACCGGCGAGGGACTACCGACGTTCAATGAACACCGGGGAGCTGTTTTTT
CASSPPARDYRRSMNTGELFF
>TRBJ1-1|TRBV10-3|.|.
TGTGCCATCAGTGAGTTCCGGGGTGACACTGAAGCTTTCTTT
CAISEFRGDTEAFF
>TRBJ2-7|TRBV10-1|.|TRBD2
TGCGCCAGCAGCCTGACTAGCGGGGGGGCCACCGAGCAGTACTTC
CASSLTSGGATEQYF
>TRBJ1-4|TRBV30|.|.
TGTGCCTGGAGGGGGTCGCAATATGAAAAACTGTTTTTT
CAWRGSQYEKLFF
>TRBJ1-5|TRBV5-1|.|.
TGCGCCAGCAGCCTTGGAGGGACGGGTAATCAGCCCCAGCATTTT
CASSLGGTGNQPQHF
>TRBJ2-3|TRBV5-1|few|.
TGCGCCAGCAGCTTGGGAGGGGTCGGCACAGATACGCAGTATTTT
CASSLGGVGTDTQYF
>TRBJ1-1|TRBV6-1|.|TRBD1
TGTGCCAGCAGTACGGACAGGGCTCAAGCTGAAGCTTTCTTT
CASSTDRAQAEAFF
>TRBJ1-6|TRBV9|once|TRBD1
TGTGCCAGCAACAGACAGGGGAATTCACCCCTCCACTTT
CASNRQGNSPLHF